A selection of T cell receptor beta chains follows, all from one sample in a study of blood T cell repertoires in COVID-19. Sequencing used immunoSEQ multiplex PCR; TCRdb keeps in-frame clones, though not all of them. The sample shows some 170,000 clones, roughly 80% of them seen only once. Sequenced sample: peripheral blood. The origin of the receptors is an older man with acute or convalescent COVID-19. CDR3s include the opening cysteine and the closing phenylalanine or tryptophan. A row's size may be missing; if present it is once, few, many or a size class.

V gene | clone size | CDR3 protein
TRBV5-4 | . | CASSLVQGPTDTQYF
TRBV6-1 | . | CASSDPRTGSNRDSPLHF
TRBV6-5 | . | CASRPGQSYEQYF
TRBV5-1 | . | CASSWSSGATYEQYF
TRBV7-9 | . | CASSSVRVYGYTF
TRBV7-2 | . | CASSLTQGAGNLAKNIQYF
TRBV15 | . | CATSRSVDISNYGYTF
TRBV14 | . | CASSQDRAGAGEKLFF
TRBV12-3/TRBV12-4 | . | CASSLGQTSFF
TRBV19 | . | CASSMIPPQEQFF
TRBV5-1 | . | CASSPKQGVMNTEAFF
TRBV6-5 | few | CASSWDRYNEKLFF
TRBV19 | few | CASSILSSGGASYEQYF
TRBV28 | . | CASSLPGDSSYEQYF
TRBV7-2 | . | CASSLLGQGAGNTIYF
TRBV5-4 | . | CASSLVGPGTEAFF
TRBV5-1 | once | CASSLGGDTDTQYF
TRBV3-1/TRBV3-2 | . | CASSPELSIREQYF
TRBV29-1 | . | CSVEVPSTDTQYF
TRBV7-9 | . | CASSSDSSEANVLTF
TRBV5-4 | . | CASSETGNNEQFF
TRBV4-3 | . | CASSQGGRAYEQYF
TRBV5-4 | . | CASSLGTGPNEKLFF
TRBV6-6 | . | CASSYGGAGNQPQHF
TRBV28 | . | CASSHPMGGGAGVGNQPQHF
TRBV11-2 | . | CASSLDTGLTTFHEQFF
TRBV6-6 | . | CASSFRRGQETQYF
TRBV5-1 | once | CASSSATRDYNSPLHF
TRBV18 | . | CASSLSGPNTEAFF
TRBV4-1 | . | CASSQVRTAGGAEAFF
TRBV10-1 | . | CASSEALAGTGELFF
TRBV7-3 | . | CASSLTPLRGYTF
TRBV6-5 | . | CASSYLAGRVDTQYF
TRBV10-2 | . | CASTGQGYEQYF
TRBV2 | . | CASTSGGAFVEQFF
TRBV7-3 | . | CASSLGTEYEQYF